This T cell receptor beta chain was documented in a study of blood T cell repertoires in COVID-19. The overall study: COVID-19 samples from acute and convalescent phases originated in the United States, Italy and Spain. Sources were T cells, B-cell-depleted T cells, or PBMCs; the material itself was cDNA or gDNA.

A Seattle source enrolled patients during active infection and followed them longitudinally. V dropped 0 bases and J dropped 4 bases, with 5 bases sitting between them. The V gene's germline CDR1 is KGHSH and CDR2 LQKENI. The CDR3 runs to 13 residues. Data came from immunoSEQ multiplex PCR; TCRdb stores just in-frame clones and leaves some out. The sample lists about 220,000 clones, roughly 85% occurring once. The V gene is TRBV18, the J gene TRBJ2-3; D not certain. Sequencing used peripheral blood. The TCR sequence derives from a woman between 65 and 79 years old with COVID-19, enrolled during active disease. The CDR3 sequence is CASSPPQSDTQYF. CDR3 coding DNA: TGTGCCAGCTCACCACCCCAATCAGATACGCAGTATTTT.